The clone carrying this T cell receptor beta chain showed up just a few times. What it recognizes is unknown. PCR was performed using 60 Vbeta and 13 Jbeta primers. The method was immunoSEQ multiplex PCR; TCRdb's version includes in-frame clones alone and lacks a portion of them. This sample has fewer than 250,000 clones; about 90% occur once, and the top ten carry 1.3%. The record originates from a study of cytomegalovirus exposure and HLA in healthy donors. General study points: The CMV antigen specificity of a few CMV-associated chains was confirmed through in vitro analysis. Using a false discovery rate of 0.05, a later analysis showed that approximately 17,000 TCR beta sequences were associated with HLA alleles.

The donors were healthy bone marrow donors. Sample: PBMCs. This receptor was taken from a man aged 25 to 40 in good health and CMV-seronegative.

The CDR3 loop is CASSPNWTSGRAGGELFF. CDR3 nucleotides: TGTGCCAGCAGTCCCAACTGGACTAGCGGGAGGGCCGGCGGGGAGCTGTTTTTT. V usage is TRBV28 and J usage is TRBJ2-2; TRBD2 matches at 15 bases. The germline gives CDR1 MDHEN, CDR2 SYDVKM. The CDR3 spans 18 residues. The junction had 11 bases not matched to a gene; V was cut back by 5 bases and J by 7 bases. Based on the CDR3 plus reference TRBV28 and TRBJ2-2, the full variable domain is DVKVTQSSRYLVKRTGEKVFLECVQDMDHENMFWYRQDPGLGLRLIYFSYDVKMKEKGDIPEGYSVSREKKERFSLILESASTNQTSMYLCASSPNWTSGRAGGELFFGEGSRLTVL.